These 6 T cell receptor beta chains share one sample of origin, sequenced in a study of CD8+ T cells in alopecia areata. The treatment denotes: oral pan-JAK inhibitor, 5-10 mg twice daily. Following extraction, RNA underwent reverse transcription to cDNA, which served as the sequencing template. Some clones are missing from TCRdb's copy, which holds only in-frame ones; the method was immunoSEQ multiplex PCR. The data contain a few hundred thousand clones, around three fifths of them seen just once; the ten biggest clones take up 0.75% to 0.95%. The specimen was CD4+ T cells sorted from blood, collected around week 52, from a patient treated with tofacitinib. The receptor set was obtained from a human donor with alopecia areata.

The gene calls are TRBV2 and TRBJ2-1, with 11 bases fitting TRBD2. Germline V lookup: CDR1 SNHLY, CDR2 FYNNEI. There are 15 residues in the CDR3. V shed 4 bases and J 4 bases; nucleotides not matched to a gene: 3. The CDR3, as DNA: TGTGCCAGCAGTGGGGGACTAGCGGTTTACAATGAGCAGTTCTTC. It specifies CASSGGLAVYNEQFF. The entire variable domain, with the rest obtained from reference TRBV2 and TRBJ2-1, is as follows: EPEVTQTPSHQVTQMGQEVILRCVPISNHLYFYWYRQILGQKVEFLVSFYNNEISEKSEIFDDQFSVERPDGSNFTLKIRSTKLEDSAMYFCASSGGLAVYNEQFFGPGTRLTVL.

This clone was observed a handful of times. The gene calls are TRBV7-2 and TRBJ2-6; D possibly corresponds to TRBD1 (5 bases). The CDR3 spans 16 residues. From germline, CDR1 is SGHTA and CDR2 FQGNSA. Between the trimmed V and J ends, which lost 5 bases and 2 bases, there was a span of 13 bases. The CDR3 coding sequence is TGTGCCAGCAGCCAGGGCGGTACGGCTGGGGCCAACGTCCTGACTTTC. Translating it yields CASSQGGTAGANVLTF.

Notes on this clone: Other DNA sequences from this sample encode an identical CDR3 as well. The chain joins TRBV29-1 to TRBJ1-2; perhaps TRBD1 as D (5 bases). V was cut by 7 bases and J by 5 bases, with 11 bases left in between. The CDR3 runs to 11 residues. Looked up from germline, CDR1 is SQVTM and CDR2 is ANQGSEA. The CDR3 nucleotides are TGCAGCGGAAGGCAGGGTTATGGCTACACCTTC. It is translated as CSGRQGYGYTF.

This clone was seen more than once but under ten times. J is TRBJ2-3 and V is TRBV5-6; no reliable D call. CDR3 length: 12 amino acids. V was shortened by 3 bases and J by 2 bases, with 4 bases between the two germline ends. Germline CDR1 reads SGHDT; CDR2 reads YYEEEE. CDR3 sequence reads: CASSYDTDTQYF. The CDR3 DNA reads TGTGCCAGCAGCTATGACACAGATACGCAGTATTTT. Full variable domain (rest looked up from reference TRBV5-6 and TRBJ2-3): DAGVTQSPTHLIKTRGQQVTLRCSPKSGHDTVSWYQQALGQGPQFIFQYYEEEERQRGNFPDRFSGHQFPNYSSELNVNALLLGDSALYLCASSYDTDTQYFGPGTRLTVL.

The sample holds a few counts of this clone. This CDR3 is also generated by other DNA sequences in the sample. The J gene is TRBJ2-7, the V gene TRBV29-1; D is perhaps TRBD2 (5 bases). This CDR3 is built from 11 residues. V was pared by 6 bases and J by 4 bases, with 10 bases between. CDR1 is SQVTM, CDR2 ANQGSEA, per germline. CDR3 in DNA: TGCAGCGTGGCGGGTGTATACGAGCAGTACTTC. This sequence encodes CSVAGVYEQYF.

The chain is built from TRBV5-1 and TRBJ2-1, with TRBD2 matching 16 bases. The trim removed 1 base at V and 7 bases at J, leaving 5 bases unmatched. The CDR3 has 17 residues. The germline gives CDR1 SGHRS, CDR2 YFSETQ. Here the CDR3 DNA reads TGCGCCAGCAGCTTGATGGGACTAGCGGGGGGGCCGAATGAGCAGTTCTTC. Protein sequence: CASSLMGLAGGPNEQFF.